This passage covers 25 T cell receptor beta chains from one sample sequenced in a study of blood T cell repertoires in COVID-19 (dated by TCRdb to the early 2020s). Libraries came from the immunoSEQ multiplex PCR assay. TCRdb provides this immuneACCESS table in a form limited to in-frame rearrangements. Some clones are lacking; in checked studies, under half of them reflect an unresolved V gene, and why the rest are absent is not known. For this sample the table gives approximately 160,000 clones, of which roughly 86% were detected only once. Around 0.63% of the sample rests with the top ten. The specimen was peripheral blood. These receptors were obtained from a man aged 60 to 75 with COVID-19, enrolled during active disease.

This clone showed up just a few times. The gene calls are TRBV7-6 and TRBJ2-2; TRBD2 matches 15 bases. After removal of 5 bases from V and 6 bases from J, the junction contained 13 bases not matched to a gene. Germline V gene sequence: CDR1 SGHVS, CDR2 FNYEAQ. The CDR3 extends over 19 amino acids. The CDR3 bases are TGTGCCAGCAGCCAGCTACGGACTAGCGGGGGGGCCCCGGCCGGGGAGCTGTTTTTT. Its translation is CASSQLRTSGGAPAGELFF.

The chain recombines TRBV7-9 with TRBJ1-6; TRBD1 matches 7 bases. CDR3 length: 14 amino acids. Germline-derived CDR1 and CDR2 are SEHNR and FQNEAQ (reference sequence). J gave up 12 bases and V 1 base, and 6 bases lay outside the gene matches. The CDR3 DNA is TGTGCCAGCAGCTTAGGGCAGGGGGTGGGACCCCTCCACTTT. This gives the protein CASSLGQGVGPLHF.

The chain uses TRBV9 and TRBJ1-2; 8 bases agree with TRBD1. The V gene end was trimmed by 4 bases and the J gene end by 3 bases; junction bases not matched to a gene: 8. CDR3 size: 15 residues. CDR1 SGDLS and CDR2 YYNGEE come from the germline V gene. In nucleotides, the CDR3 is TGTGCCAGCAGCCGCCTGGACAGGGTGGACTATGGCTACACCTTC. Translated: CASSRLDRVDYGYTF.

V is TRBV2 and J is TRBJ1-3; 11 positions agree with TRBD1. The CDR3 is 18 amino acids. With V trimmed by 5 bases and J by 0 bases, 9 bases remained unmatched. Germline lookup yields CDR1 SNHLY and CDR2 FYNNEI. Written as DNA, the CDR3 is TGTGCCAGCAGTCCGCTTTCCGGGACAGGGGGCTCTGGAAACACCATATATTTT. It translates to CASSPLSGTGGSGNTIYF.

The J gene is TRBJ2-2, the V gene TRBV6-6; D perhaps matches TRBD1 (6 bases). The CDR3 has 15 amino acids. Between the trimmed V and J ends, which lost 5 bases and 2 bases, there was a span of 12 bases. Per the germline V gene, CDR1 is MNHNY and CDR2 is SVGAGI (reference sequence). The chain's CDR3 is CASSRQVLNTGELFF. The CDR3 DNA reads TGTGCCAGCAGTAGACAGGTCCTTAACACCGGGGAGCTGTTTTTT.

This clone showed up just a few times. The chain joins TRBV2 to TRBJ2-7, with D perhaps matching TRBD2 (8 bases). The germline V gene has CDR1 SNHLY and CDR2 FYNNEI. The germline V and J ends were trimmed by 5 bases and 2 bases, with 13 bases remaining between them. The length of the CDR3 is 14 residues. CDR3 in DNA: TGTGCCAGCAGTCGGGAGGGGGCCACCTACGAGCAGTACTTC. As protein: CASSREGATYEQYF. The full variable domain, completed using reference TRBV2 and TRBJ2-7, is EPEVTQTPSHQVTQMGQEVILRCVPISNHLYFYWYRQILGQKVEFLVSFYNNEISEKSEIFDDQFSVERPDGSNFTLKIRSTKLEDSAMYFCASSREGATYEQYFGPGTRLTVT.

The rearrangement uses TRBV25-1 and TRBJ1-2; 7 positions match TRBD1. CDR1 MGHDK and CDR2 SYGVNS come from the germline V gene. V lost 3 bases and J lost 13; bases outside the gene matches: 11. The CDR3 has 13 residues. The CDR3 sequence is CASSDPGQLIPTF. CDR3 bases: TGTGCCAGCAGTGACCCGGGACAGCTAATTCCCACCTTC.

The rearrangement uses TRBV9 and TRBJ1-2, with 8 bases that match TRBD1. V shed 0 bases, J shed 4 bases, and the junction held 17 bases outside the gene matches. Germline assignment: CDR1 SGDLS and CDR2 YYNGEE. This CDR3 has 19 residues. CDR3 in DNA: TGTGCCAGCAGCGTAGAAGATGACAGGGGAATTCGGATCGGCTATGGCTACACCTTC. It specifies CASSVEDDRGIRIGYGYTF.

The gene calls are TRBV5-4 and TRBJ1-4; perhaps TRBD1 as D (6 bases). V lost 4 bases, J lost 8 bases, and 18 bases lay in between. From germline, CDR1 is SGHNT and CDR2 YYREEE (reference sequence). The CDR3 extends over 15 amino acids. The CDR3 here is CASSPAGGAREKLFF. Written as DNA, the CDR3 is TGTGCCAGCAGCCCCGCGGGGGGCGCACGGGAAAAACTGTTTTTT.

This chain joins TRBV20-1 and TRBJ1-5; 7 bases match TRBD1. Losses at the gene ends were 4 bases for V and 10 bases for J; bases not matched to a gene: 4. The germline V gene has CDR1 DFQATT and CDR2 SNEGSKA (reference sequence). This CDR3 has 11 residues. As DNA, the CDR3 is TGCAGTGCTACCACAGGGGAACCCCAGCATTTT. Translating it yields CSATTGEPQHF.

This clone was counted between two and nine times. The chain links TRBV29-1 to TRBJ1-1; D is undetermined. Trimming shortened V by 4 bases and J by 5 bases, and 5 bases separated the two germline ends. Germline assignment: CDR1 SQVTM and CDR2 ANQGSEA. The CDR3 length is 10 residues. The CDR3 DNA follows: TGCAGCGTTGCGAGGACTGAAGCTTTCTTT. Protein: CSVARTEAFF.

J is TRBJ1-2 and V is TRBV19, with a tentative D call TRBD1 (5 bases). The germline CDR1 and CDR2 sequences are LNHDA and SQIVND (reference sequence). Between the trimmed V and J ends, which lost 7 bases and 0 bases, there was a span of 18 bases. The CDR3 spans 16 residues. CDR3 loop: CASTPQGPQANYGYTF. The CDR3 DNA is TGTGCCAGTACCCCCCAGGGTCCGCAAGCTAACTATGGCTACACCTTC.

V is TRBV15 and J is TRBJ2-2, with 7 nucleotides matching TRBD1. The CDR3 spans 13 residues. Trimming took 9 bases from V and 3 from J; bases not matched to a gene: 4. CDR1 LNHNV and CDR2 YYDKDF come from the germline V gene (reference sequence). CDR3 amino acids: CATRTGYTGELFF. The CDR3 DNA follows: TGTGCCACTAGGACAGGCTACACCGGGGAGCTGTTTTTT.

The chain carries TRBV6-5 and TRBJ1-2, with D perhaps TRBD1 (6 bases). The ends were cut back, 8 bases at V and 8 bases at J, with 21 bases in the middle. Per the germline V gene, CDR1 is MNHEY and CDR2 is SVGAGI. This CDR3 is built from 14 residues. This CDR3 is CASSTVSGGPGYTF. The CDR3 coding sequence is TGTGCCAGCTCTACCGTGTCGGGGGGGCCAGGCTACACCTTC.

The J gene is TRBJ2-7, the V gene TRBV6-5, with TRBD1 matching over 11 bases. V gave up 6 bases and J gave up 5 bases; unmatched junction bases: 9. The CDR3 length is 15 residues. The V gene's germline CDR1 is MNHEY and CDR2 SVGAGI. This chain's CDR3 is CASRTDRGLSDEQYF. CDR3 DNA sequence: TGTGCCAGCAGGACGGACAGGGGGCTTAGTGACGAGCAGTACTTC.

The chain employs TRBV28 and TRBJ1-2, with 9 bases fitting TRBD1. V lost 4 bases to trimming and J lost 5 bases; unmatched junction nucleotides: 8. The V gene's germline CDR1 is MDHEN and CDR2 SYDVKM. This CDR3 has 15 residues. CDR3: CASSSTLTGGYGYTF. CDR3 sequence (DNA): TGTGCCAGCAGTTCCACTTTGACAGGGGGTTATGGCTACACCTTC.

The V and J genes are TRBV3-1 (or the pseudogene TRBV3-2) and TRBJ1-2; D is ambiguous. CDR3 length: 15 residues. V lost 4 bases, J lost 6 bases, and 18 bases lay in between. Germline V CDR1 and CDR2: LGHDT, YNNKEL (reference sequence). The CDR3 region is CASSPGGNGVDGYTF. CDR3 DNA: TGTGCCAGCAGCCCAGGCGGGAACGGAGTGGATGGCTACACCTTC.

This clone has just one count. The V call is TRBV7-2, the J call TRBJ2-3; D remains ambiguous. The CDR3 is 12 residues long. Between the trimmed V and J ends, which lost 2 bases and 4 bases, there was a span of 4 bases. CDR1 SGHTA and CDR2 FQGNSA come from the germline V gene. CDR3 loop: CASSLYSDTQYF. CDR3 in DNA: TGTGCCAGCAGCTTATACTCAGATACGCAGTATTTT.

The chain uses TRBV4-3 and TRBJ2-4; TRBD2 might be the D (5 bases). Germline V lookup: CDR1 LGHNA, CDR2 YSLEER. Trimming took off 0 bases at V and 7 bases at J, with 10 bases between the two ends. The CDR3 is 14 amino acids. CDR3 DNA: TGCGCCAGCAGCCAAGATTGGAGAGGGAACATTCAGTACTTC. Amino acid sequence: CASSQDWRGNIQYF.

The chain uses TRBV9 and TRBJ2-1; the match to TRBD2 covers 10 bases. CDR1 and CDR2 from the germline V gene are SGDLS and YYNGEE. The junction had 7 bases not matched to a gene; V was cut back by 0 bases and J by 7 bases. This CDR3 spans 16 amino acids. Here the CDR3 DNA reads TGTGCCAGCAGCGTAGCAGTTAGCGGGGGGCAAAATGAGCAGTTCTTC. It translates to CASSVAVSGGQNEQFF.

The chain uses TRBV25-1 and TRBJ2-7; 9 nucleotides line up with TRBD1. The CDR3 is 15 residues long. The V and J ends lost 3 bases and 5 bases, in that order; junction bases with no gene match: 8. The germline V gene encodes CDR1 MGHDK and CDR2 SYGVNS. The CDR3 bases are TGTGCCAGCAGTGAGCCCGGGACAGGGTCCAACGAGCAGTACTTC. Its protein product is CASSEPGTGSNEQYF.

The rearrangement links TRBV4-2 to TRBJ1-5, with D uncertain. The CDR3 has 15 amino acids. The germline gives CDR1 LGHNA, CDR2 YNFKEQ. The V end was cut by 1 base, the J end by 0 bases, with 7 bases between. CDR3 sequence (DNA): TGTGCCAGCAGCCAAGTCTCACTTAGCAATCAGCCCCAGCATTTT. It yields the protein CASSQVSLSNQPQHF.

The chain joins TRBV6-2 or TRBV6-3 to TRBJ1-5, with D hard to call. Per germline, CDR1 MNHEY and CDR2 SVGEGT. Trimming stripped 1 base from V and 0 bases from J, with 10 bases between. The CDR3 is 16 residues long. CDR3 nucleotide sequence: TGTGCCAGCAGTTACTTCGGGGTCGGTAGCAATCAGCCCCAGCATTTT. Residues: CASSYFGVGSNQPQHF.

The chain recombines TRBV7-9 with TRBJ2-3, with 9 bases matching TRBD1. V dropped 5 bases and J dropped 2; count of bases not matched to a gene: 8. This CDR3 has 16 residues. Germline lookup yields CDR1 SEHNR and CDR2 FQNEAQ (reference sequence). DNA for the CDR3: TGTGCCAGCAGCCCATTCGACAGGGGGATCACAGATACGCAGTATTTT. Its protein product is CASSPFDRGITDTQYF.

This sequence joins TRBV5-8 and TRBJ2-5; no firm D call. Trimming took off 2 bases at V and 5 bases at J, with 4 bases between the two ends. The CDR3 spans 11 residues. Germline CDR1 SGHTS, CDR2 YDEGEE. The CDR3 nucleotides read TGTGCCAGCAGCTTCGTGGAGACCCAGTACTTC. This encodes CASSFVETQYF.